The 23 T cell receptor beta chains in this list originate from one sample, sequenced in a study of T cell repertoires in cytomegalovirus infection. TCRdb called the reads again in MiXCR, with one record for every CDR3 protein. The sample includes approximately 140,000 distinct CDR3 sequences, 7.5% to 9% seen only once; the top ten take around 10%. Sequencing was carried out using PBMCs. All receptors come from a human donor in good health (CMV status not recorded). Some clones in this sample may be carry-over from other donors' samples.

This clonotype was observed at least ten times. CDR3 residues: CASSLAGLRSKQFF. Here the CDR3 DNA reads TGTGCCAGCAGCTTAGCCGGGCTCCGATCAAAGCAGTTCTTC. The V gene is TRBV7-8, the J gene TRBJ2-1, with D hard to call. V dropped 0 bases and J dropped 11 bases, with 14 bases sitting between them. The CDR3 spans 14 residues. The V gene's germline CDR1 is SGHVS and CDR2 FQNEAQ.

As regards this clonotype: A much bigger clone sits one base away, suggesting this may be a read error. This CDR3 fails to terminate in the conserved phenylalanine or tryptophan, so it likely reflects a read error. The genes are TRBV15 and TRBJ2-1; TRBD2 matches at 14 bases. Germline V lookup: CDR1 LNHNV, CDR2 YYDKDF (reference sequence). Trimming removed 4 bases from V and 5 bases from J; junction bases left unmatched: 4. The CDR3 is 16 residues long. The CDR3 reads CATSIGLAGGDNEQFL. The CDR3 bases are TGTGCCACCAGCATAGGACTAGCGGGGGGAGACAATGAGCAGTTCTTA.

The chain employs TRBV14 and TRBJ2-2; D tentatively reads TRBD1 or TRBD2 (5 bases each). The V and J ends lost 2 bases and 0 bases respectively, with 13 bases between them. Germline V gene data show CDR1 as SGHDN and CDR2 as FVKESK. The CDR3 runs to 17 residues. Here the CDR3 DNA reads TGTGCCAGCAGCCAAAGATCCGGGACGGCGAACACCGGGGAGCTGTTTTTT. It yields the protein CASSQRSGTANTGELFF.

This clonotype turned up a few times. The chain combines TRBV27 with TRBJ2-7; 8 positions agree with TRBD1. Trimming at V came to 6 bases and at J to 0 bases, leaving 4 bases not matched to a gene. This CDR3 is built from 14 residues. CDR1 MNHEY and CDR2 SMNVEV come from the germline V gene (reference sequence). The CDR3 reads CASSPDRVSYEQYF. In DNA form, the CDR3 reads TGTGCCAGCAGCCCGGACAGGGTCTCCTACGAGCAGTACTTC.

The table lists this clonotype with many counts. This chain joins TRBV10-3 and TRBJ2-1; D unclear. The germline CDR1 and CDR2 sequences are ENHRY and SYGVKD. Trimming removed 1 base at V and 9 bases at J, with 4 bases between. The CDR3 loop spans 11 amino acids. CDR3 amino acids: CAISELGEQFF. The CDR3 nucleotides read TGTGCCATCAGTGAGTTAGGTGAGCAGTTCTTC.

The CDR3: CSVATGVIETQYF. In DNA, the CDR3 is TGCAGCGTCGCCACAGGGGTGATTGAGACCCAGTACTTC. The rearrangement links TRBV29-1 to TRBJ2-5; 7 bases map to TRBD1. The CDR3 has 13 amino acids. Germline assignment: CDR1 SQVTM and CDR2 ANQGSEA. V was clipped by 6 bases and J by 5 bases; unmatched bases: 9.

This clonotype was detected many times. This rearrangement joins TRBV2 to TRBJ1-2; no definite D call. CDR1 and CDR2 (germline): SNHLY, FYNNEI. The V gene lost 6 bases and the J gene lost 3 bases, with 8 bases spanning the gap. The CDR3 is 12 residues long. This chain's CDR3 is CASRTQDYGYTF. The CDR3 bases are TGTGCCAGCAGAACCCAGGACTATGGCTACACCTTC.

This clonotype was counted many times. The V gene is TRBV3-1, the J gene TRBJ2-2, with 9 bases identical to TRBD1. The CDR3 consists of 15 residues. Trimming at V came to 6 bases and at J to 2 bases, leaving 4 bases not matched to a gene. Germline CDR1 is LGHDT and CDR2 is YNNKEL (reference sequence). CDR3 region: CASRRTGENTGELFF. As DNA, the CDR3 is TGTGCCAGCAGACGGACAGGGGAAAACACCGGGGAGCTGTTTTTT.

This clonotype was seen at least ten times. The gene calls are TRBV7-2 and TRBJ2-3, with D perhaps TRBD2 (7 bases). Trimming cost V 6 bases and J 1 base, with 14 bases left between them. Germline V CDR1 and CDR2: SGHTA, FQGNSA. This CDR3 has 15 amino acids. DNA for the CDR3: TGTGCCAGCAGACCACCGGGGGGCGGCACAGATACGCAGTATTTT. This translates into CASRPPGGGTDTQYF.

The sample holds a few counts of this clonotype. The chain has TRBV20-1 and TRBJ1-1; possible D gene TRBD1, 5 bases. Trimming pared 7 bases from V and 12 bases from J, leaving 21 bases between. Germline CDR1 and CDR2: DFQATT and SNEGSKA (reference sequence). The CDR3 has 12 amino acids. The CDR3 region is CSGGDGRELTFF. The CDR3 DNA reads TGCAGTGGGGGGGACGGTCGTGAATTGACTTTCTTT.

This clonotype was observed a few times. V gene TRBV20-1 combines with J gene TRBJ1-1; D is possibly TRBD1 (6 bases). Between the trimmed V and J ends, which lost 3 bases and 1 base, there was a span of 15 bases. Germline CDR1 DFQATT, CDR2 SNEGSKA (reference sequence). The CDR3 extends over 15 amino acids. The CDR3 spells CSASPSGQKNTEAFF. In nucleotides, the CDR3 is TGCAGTGCTAGCCCCTCAGGACAGAAGAACACTGAAGCTTTCTTT.

This clonotype appeared many times. This chain connects TRBV2 to TRBJ2-4; TRBD2 aligns across 8 bases. This CDR3 is 19 amino acids long. Germline V CDR1 and CDR2: SNHLY, FYNNEI. J gave up 0 bases and V 7 bases, and 17 bases lay outside the gene matches. The CDR3 loop is CASIPDGLAGTLAKNIQYF. CDR3 in DNA: TGTGCCAGCATCCCGGACGGGCTAGCGGGTACGCTAGCCAAAAACATTCAGTACTTC.

This clonotype has a count of ten or more. The chain links TRBV19 to TRBJ1-1; D unresolved. The ends were cut back, 3 bases at V and 4 bases at J, with 9 bases in the middle. Germline-derived CDR1 and CDR2 are LNHDA and SQIVND (reference sequence). The CDR3 sequence is 13 residues long. The CDR3: CASSIRFGTEAFF. The DNA for the CDR3 is TGTGCCAGTAGTATCAGGTTTGGCACTGAAGCTTTCTTT.

The CDR3 protein is CSVERADEQYF. CDR3 DNA: TGCAGCGTTGAACGAGCCGACGAGCAGTACTTC. The J gene is TRBJ2-7, the V gene TRBV29-1; D gene uncertain. The V gene lost 2 bases and the J gene lost 5 bases, with 7 bases spanning the gap. This CDR3 has 11 amino acids. Per germline, CDR1 SQVTM and CDR2 ANQGSEA.

Regarding this clonotype: A much larger clone lies a single base off, so this may be a read error. The chain uses TRBV20-1 and TRBJ2-1; 8 nucleotides line up with TRBD2. In germline, CDR1 is DFQATT, CDR2 SNEGSKA (reference sequence). The CDR3 loop spans 13 amino acids. The CDR3 sequence: CSVRGGTYNKQFF. The DNA for the CDR3 is TGCAGTGTTCGCGGGGGGACCTACAATAAGCAGTTCTTC.

This clonotype was detected ten times or more. The CDR3 region has the DNA TGTGCCAGCCCCTCTAGCTCCGGTGAGCAGTTCTTC. It translates to CASPSSSGEQFF. The rearrangement joins TRBV28 to TRBJ2-1, with D maybe TRBD2 (5 bases). The CDR3 loop spans 12 amino acids. The germline V gene encodes CDR1 MDHEN and CDR2 SYDVKM. Trimming pared 8 bases from V and 9 bases from J, leaving 14 bases between.

This clonotype appeared many times. This chain joins TRBV10-3 and TRBJ1-6; D call uncertain. The V gene's germline CDR1 is ENHRY and CDR2 SYGVKD. This CDR3 is 15 amino acids long. Trimming shortened V by 0 bases and J by 9 bases, and 12 bases separated the two germline ends. The CDR3 DNA reads as TGTGCCATCAGTGAGTCGGAAGGGAATGCTTCACCCCTCCACTTT. It codes for CAISESEGNASPLHF.

This clonotype was seen repeatedly, ten times or more. V and J are TRBV7-2 and TRBJ2-6; no clear D gene. Germline V gene data show CDR1 as SGHTA and CDR2 as FQGNSA. The CDR3 loop spans 16 amino acids. V shed 0 bases and J shed 4 bases, with 10 bases lying between them. The CDR3 here is CASSLAKGTGANVLTF. CDR3 nucleotides: TGTGCCAGCAGCTTAGCTAAGGGTACCGGGGCCAACGTCCTGACTTTC.

This clonotype was counted between two and nine times. The rearrangement links TRBV20-1 to TRBJ2-3; D uncertain. CDR1 and CDR2 (germline): DFQATT, SNEGSKA (reference sequence). The CDR3 has 11 residues. V was cut by 5 bases and J by 3 bases, with 6 bases left in between. CDR3 amino acids: CSAYTTDTQYF. CDR3 coding DNA: TGCAGTGCTTACACGACAGATACGCAGTATTTT.

This clonotype came up many times. The chain combines TRBV11-2 with TRBJ2-3, with 8 bases aligning to TRBD2. V dropped 1 base and J dropped 4; count of bases not matched to a gene: 7. This CDR3 spans 16 amino acids. The V gene's germline CDR1 is SGHAT and CDR2 FQNNGV. CDR3 protein: CASSLVPGGIADTQYF. The CDR3 bases are TGTGCCAGCAGCTTAGTTCCGGGGGGGATAGCAGATACGCAGTATTTT.

This clonotype has just a few counts. The J gene is TRBJ2-1, the V gene TRBV7-3; 11 bases are a match to TRBD2. The trim removed 4 bases at V and 8 bases at J, leaving 7 bases unmatched. This CDR3 has 15 amino acids. Germline CDR1 SGHTA, CDR2 FQGTGA. CDR3 residues: CASSSLAGGPDEQFF. CDR3 DNA: TGTGCCAGCAGCTCCTTAGCGGGGGGGCCCGATGAGCAGTTCTTC.

This clonotype was seen repeatedly, ten times or more. This CDR3 reads CASKLDGNTEAFF. The CDR3 DNA reads TGTGCCAGCAAACTGGACGGGAACACTGAAGCTTTCTTT. J is TRBJ1-1 and V is TRBV2; D is uncertain. Germline V gene sequence: CDR1 SNHLY, CDR2 FYNNEI. Between the trimmed V and J ends, which lost 7 bases and 1 base, there was a span of 10 bases. The CDR3 extends over 13 amino acids.

The chain is built from TRBV20-1 and TRBJ2-3, with 8 positions matching TRBD2. With V trimmed by 3 bases and J by 3 bases, 5 bases remained unmatched. The CDR3 spans 14 residues. Germline lookup yields CDR1 DFQATT and CDR2 SNEGSKA (reference sequence). The CDR3 sequence: CSARLRGVTDTQYF. In DNA, the CDR3 is TGCAGTGCTAGGTTGCGGGGGGTAACAGATACGCAGTATTTT.